The next 9 T cell receptor beta chains were all read from a single sample in a study of PD-L1 blockade in urothelial cancer. Time point given: peripheral blood 6 weeks after treatment start. Only in-frame clones appear in the TCRdb table, and some are missing; sequencing was by immunoSEQ multiplex PCR. Here the sample spans 60,000 to 80,000 clones, roughly 86% being singletons. Source: PBMCs, taken around atezolizumab (anti-PD-L1) treatment. Every receptor here comes from a man between 60 and 70 years old with urothelial cancer.

There are a few counts of this clone. The gene calls are TRBV5-1 and TRBJ1-1, with D unclear. Trimming removed 4 bases at V and 4 bases at J, with 5 bases between. CDR3 length: 11 amino acids. The germline V gene encodes CDR1 SGHRS and CDR2 YFSETQ. As DNA, the CDR3 is TGCGCCAGCAGCGCTAGCACTGAAGCTTTCTTT. Protein: CASSASTEAFF.

J is TRBJ2-7 and V is TRBV7-3, with D maybe TRBD2 (5 bases). V lost 5 bases, J lost 3 bases, and 14 bases lay in between. The germline gives CDR1 SGHTA, CDR2 FQGTGA. The CDR3 consists of 14 residues. The DNA for the CDR3 is TGTGCCAGCAGCGCCCCCGGAGGAGGCTACGAGCAGTACTTC. As protein: CASSAPGGGYEQYF.

This clone showed up just once. The J gene is TRBJ1-2, the V gene TRBV18; 9 bases fit TRBD1. CDR3 length: 15 amino acids. J was trimmed by 6 bases and V by 6 bases; bases with no gene match: 11. Germline V lookup: CDR1 KGHSH, CDR2 LQKENI. The CDR3 loop is CASSGETGGFHGYTF. In DNA, the CDR3 is TGTGCCAGCTCTGGAGAGACAGGGGGATTTCATGGCTACACCTTC.

The V call is TRBV11-2, the J call TRBJ2-1; D is undetermined. This CDR3 comprises 15 residues. V was clipped by 1 base and J by 3 bases, with 10 bases between them. CDR1 is SGHAT, CDR2 FQNNGV, per germline. The CDR3 DNA sequence: TGTGCCAGCAGCTTAGGTGCTAGTGTCTACAATGAGCAGTTCTTC. Translating it yields CASSLGASVYNEQFF.

The V gene is TRBV11-2, the J gene TRBJ2-3; D unresolved. Trimming left V 0 bases short and J 2 bases short, with 12 bases between. The CDR3 is 16 amino acids. Germline lookup yields CDR1 SGHAT and CDR2 FQNNGV. The DNA for the CDR3 is TGTGCCAGCAGCTTAGAACGGCGGTTTTCCACAGATACGCAGTATTTT. Protein: CASSLERRFSTDTQYF.

The chain couples TRBV28 to TRBJ1-3; D not certain. Trimming removed 8 bases at V and 0 bases at J, with 8 bases between. The CDR3 length is 13 residues. Germline CDR1 MDHEN, CDR2 SYDVKM. Here the CDR3 DNA reads TGTGCCAGCTCCGGGGACTCTGGAAACACCATATATTTT. The encoded protein is CASSGDSGNTIYF.

V and J are TRBV11-2 and TRBJ2-6, with D possibly matching TRBD1 (6 bases). From germline, CDR1 is SGHAT and CDR2 FQNNGV. Trimming pared 1 base from V and 2 bases from J, leaving 9 bases between. The CDR3 has 16 residues. CDR3 DNA: TGTGCCAGCAGCTTAGGCGCAGGGGCTGGGGCCAACGTCCTGACTTTC. It codes for CASSLGAGAGANVLTF.

J is TRBJ2-3 and V is TRBV11-3; D perhaps matches TRBD2 (7 bases). The germline gives CDR1 SGHNT, CDR2 YENEEA. CDR3 length: 16 residues. The V end was cut by 1 base, the J end by 4 bases, with 15 bases between. The CDR3: CASSLGVGGHPDTQYF. DNA of the CDR3: TGTGCCAGCAGCTTAGGTGTGGGGGGGCACCCAGATACGCAGTATTTT.

This clone was detected only once. CDR3 sequence: CASSGQTNSNQPQHF. CDR3 nucleotides: TGTGCCAGCAGCGGGCAGACGAATAGCAATCAGCCCCAGCATTTT. The V and J genes are TRBV7-9 and TRBJ1-5; D is unresolved. Germline V CDR1 and CDR2: SEHNR, FQNEAQ (reference sequence). The V end was cut by 5 bases, the J end by 0 bases, with 11 bases between. CDR3 length: 15 residues. Complete variable domain (other parts from reference TRBV7-9 and TRBJ1-5): DTGVSQNPRHKITKRGQNVTFRCDPISEHNRLYWYRQTLGQGPEFLTYFQNEAQLEKSRLLSDRFSAERPKGSFSTLEIQRTEQGDSAMYLCASSGQTNSNQPQHFGDGTRLSIL.